This TCR beta chain was sequenced for a study of blood T cell repertoires in COVID-19. Here immunoSEQ multiplex PCR was the method, and the copy in TCRdb shows in-frame clones only, minus some. The profile covers a few hundred thousand clones, with more than 85% appearing a single time and approximately 3.7% taken by the ten largest. This clone occurred once. One end of the junction fails to match germline, which may point to a read error. CDR1 and CDR2 (germline): SSHAT, FNYEAQ (reference sequence). The CDR3 sequence is 15 residues long. The study recruited people aged 18 to 89 years across around 23 US areas.

The sample comprised PBMCs or T cells enriched from blood (not recorded which). This TCR came from a woman aged 25 to 39 who had recovered from COVID-19. The chain combines TRBV7-7 with TRBJ2-5; a weak D match, TRBD2 (5 bases). CDR3 amino acids: CASSPGSGFLETQYF. The CDR3 DNA is TGTGCTAGCAGCCCCGGTTCGGGGTTTCTGGAGACCCAGTACTTC.